Listed below are T cell receptor beta chains from one sample, sequenced in a study of T cells in Graves' hyperthyroidism and ophthalmopathy. Each CDR3 protein gets one entry after TCRdb re-called the multiplex PCR reads with MiXCR. This sample carries around 400,000 distinct CDR3 sequences, roughly 25% of them seen once, and the ten largest clones take around 79%. The material sequenced was blood. Receptors were obtained from a man aged 45-65 years with Graves' hyperthyroidism. Each CDR3 is given with its conserved first and last residue. Fields, in order: V gene, D gene, J gene, clone size, CDR3 protein, CDR3 DNA. D genes are given only for firm matches. Size is omitted from some rows. Given values are once, few, many or a class for expanded clones.

TRBV20-1	.	TRBJ2-5	few	CSVGRGQETQYF	TGCAGCGTTGGACGGGGCCAAGAGACCCAGTACTTC
TRBV12-3/TRBV12-4	.	TRBJ1-1	many	CASSHANTEGEAFF	TGTGCCAGCAGCCACGCTAACACAGAGGGTGAAGCTTTCTTT
TRBV5-1	.	TRBJ1-2	few	CASSESDGYYGYTF	TGCGCCAGCAGTGAATCCGACGGATACTATGGCTACACCTTC
TRBV29-1	.	TRBJ2-2	.	CSVGTNTGELFF	TGCAGCGTGGGGACGAACACCGGGGAGCTGTTTTTT
TRBV12-3/TRBV12-4	.	TRBJ2-7	few	CASKRRGYEQYF	TGTGCCAGCAAGCGAAGGGGTTACGAGCAGTACTTC
TRBV6-1	.	TRBJ2-4	.	CASSTKNIQYF	TGTGCCAGCAGTACCAAAAACATTCAGTACTTC
TRBV19	.	TRBJ2-7	.	CASSPGRFSYEQYF	TGTGCCAGTAGTCCCGGGAGATTCTCCTACGAGCAGTACTTC
TRBV12-3/TRBV12-4	.	TRBJ1-1	many	CASLDEGNTEAFF	TGTGCCAGCCTGGACGAGGGGAACACTGAAGCTTTCTTT
TRBV28	TRBD1	TRBJ1-1	.	CASSLGGQAPEAFF	TGTGCCAGCAGTTTAGGGGGACAGGCTCCTGAAGCTTTCTTT
TRBV12-3/TRBV12-4	.	TRBJ1-1	few	CASRRQDTEAFF	TGTGCCAGCAGGCGACAAGACACTGAAGCTTTCTTT
TRBV9	.	TRBJ1-2	.	CASSVETGTVGNYGYTF	TGTGCCAGCAGCGTAGAGACCGGGACCGTCGGGAACTATGGCTACACCTTC
TRBV12-3/TRBV12-4	.	TRBJ2-3	few	CASSHLDSTDTQYF	TGTGCCAGCAGCCACCTTGATAGCACAGATACGCAGTATTTT
TRBV5-1	.	TRBJ2-2	.	CASKNGAATGELFF	TGCGCCAGCAAAAACGGGGCGGCCACCGGGGAGCTGTTTTTT
TRBV12-3/TRBV12-4	.	TRBJ1-2	many	CASNPSGREYGYTF	TGTGCCAGCAACCCCTCAGGTCGGGAATATGGCTACACCTTC
TRBV28	.	TRBJ1-3	many	CASSRISVSGNTIYF	TGTGCCAGCAGCCGAATTTCCGTCTCTGGAAACACCATATATTTT
TRBV4-1	.	TRBJ2-7	.	CASSQELTGEQYF	TGCGCCAGCAGCCAAGAATTGACCGGCGAGCAGTACTTC
TRBV29-1	TRBD1	TRBJ2-7	.	CSVYTGASGYEQNF	TGCAGCGTTTATACAGGGGCCTCGGGATACGAGCAGAACTTC
TRBV19	.	TRBJ2-1	.	CASSIVWETYNEQFF	TGTGCCAGTAGTATAGTGTGGGAGACCTACAATGAGCAGTTCTTC
TRBV5-6	TRBD2	TRBJ2-7	.	CASSFTAGYGEQYF	TGTGCCAGCAGCTTTACAGCGGGGTACGGGGAGCAGTACTTC
TRBV12-3/TRBV12-4	TRBD1	TRBJ2-1	.	CASSPGTGPYNEQFF	TGTGCCAGCAGTCCCGGGACAGGTCCCTACAATGAGCAGTTCTTC
TRBV20-1	.	TRBJ1-5	.	CSARQGYSNQPQHF	TGCAGTGCTAGACAGGGTTATAGCAATCAGCCCCAGCATTTT
TRBV28	TRBD1	TRBJ1-5	many	CASSLGTGGVGNQPQHF	TGTGCCAGCAGTTTAGGGACAGGGGGCGTAGGCAATCAGCCCCAGCATTTT
TRBV5-1	.	TRBJ2-7	.	CASSTSGANEQYF	TGCGCCAGCAGCACGTCGGGGGCGAACGAGCAGTACTTC
TRBV3-1	.	TRBJ1-4	few	CASSGQGEKLFF	TGTGCCAGCAGCGGCCAAGGGGAAAAACTGTTTTTT